The entry below describes one T cell receptor beta chain. Germline CDR1 and CDR2: SGHNT and YYREEE (reference sequence). Trimming stripped 0 bases from V and 1 base from J, with 10 bases between. The CDR3 loop spans 15 amino acids. How the authors handled the data: Estimation of nucleated cell counts was performed using reference gene primer amplification. Assay: immunoSEQ multiplex PCR; the TCRdb copy retains only in-frame clones and omits some. D and trimming were read from the DNA, whereas the V and J calls and clone size are those reported in that table. There are 40,000 to 55,000 clones in the sample; around nine tenths occur only once, and approximately 14% lies in the top ten. This specimen comes from a study of blood T cell repertoires in COVID-19.

J is TRBJ1-1 and V is TRBV5-4; D is uncertain. Sequencing used peripheral blood. This receptor was identified in a human donor in a cohort sampled during active COVID-19. The CDR3 region is CASSLGASKNTEAFF. The DNA of the CDR3 is TGTGCCAGCAGCTTGGGGGCCTCGAAGAACACTGAAGCTTTCTTT.